The clone carrying this T cell receptor (beta chain) was observed a few times. Antigen: not known. One entry per CDR3 protein, called by TCRdb with MiXCR from the 5' RACE reads. The sample contains some 1,700,000 distinct CDR3 sequences, 25% to 35% of which appear only once. This record comes from a study of identical twins. Study conclusions and caveats: Not following the same donors, the study drew its conclusions from cross-sectional statistical analysis.

The CDR3 is 17 residues long. Trimming took 6 bases from V and 3 from J, leaving 21 bases between them. Germline V gives CDR1 MDHEN, CDR2 SYDVKM. The rearrangement uses TRBV28 and TRBJ2-4, with D possibly being TRBD1 (5 bases). This TCR was recovered from a newborn girl in good health. Sequencing was done on a sample of cord blood. CDR3 in DNA: TGTGCCAGCAGCCCATCTCAGGGTCCAAGTATCAAAAACATTCAGTACTTC. It translates to CASSPSQGPSIKNIQYF.